This record looks at one TCR beta chain sequence and its context. Its target is not known. The data stem from a study of identical twins' blood T cells. General study results and limits: Shared CDR3 clonotype counts between two donors mainly tracked the product of their cloneset sizes, twins included.

A single record per CDR3 protein comes from TCRdb applying MiXCR to the 5' RACE reads. The profile shows around 380,000 distinct CDR3 sequences, roughly 31% of them singletons. V shed 5 bases and J 8 bases; nucleotides not matched to a gene: 7. The CDR3 spans 13 residues. Germline V CDR1 and CDR2: SEHNR, FQNEAQ (reference sequence). Source material: PBMCs. The clonotype originates from a woman aged 18-49 years in good health. This rearrangement joins TRBV7-9 to TRBJ2-3, with TRBD2 matching 7 bases. The CDR3 region is CASSLRQRGTQYF. The CDR3 bases are TGTGCCAGCAGCCTTCGGCAGCGGGGTACGCAGTATTTT. Together with reference TRBV7-9 and TRBJ2-3, the CDR3 gives the full variable domain: DTGVSQNPRHKITKRGQNVTFRCDPISEHNRLYWYRQTLGQGPEFLTYFQNEAQLEKSRLLSDRFSAERPKGSFSTLEIQRTEQGDSAMYLCASSLRQRGTQYFGPGTRLTVL.